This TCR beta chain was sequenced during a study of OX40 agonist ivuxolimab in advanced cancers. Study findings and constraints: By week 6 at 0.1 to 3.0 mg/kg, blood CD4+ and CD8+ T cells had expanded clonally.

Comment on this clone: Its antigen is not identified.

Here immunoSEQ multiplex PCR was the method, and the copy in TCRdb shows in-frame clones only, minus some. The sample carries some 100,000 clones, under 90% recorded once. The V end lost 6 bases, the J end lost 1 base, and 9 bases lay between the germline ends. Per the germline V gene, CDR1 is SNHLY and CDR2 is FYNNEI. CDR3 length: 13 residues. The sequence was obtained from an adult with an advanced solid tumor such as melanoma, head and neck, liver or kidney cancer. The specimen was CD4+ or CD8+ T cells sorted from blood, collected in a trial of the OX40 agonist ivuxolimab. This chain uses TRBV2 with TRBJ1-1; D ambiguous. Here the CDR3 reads CASSLEGNTEAFF. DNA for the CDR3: TGTGCCAGCAGCCTCGAGGGGAACACTGAAGCTTTCTTT.